This TCR beta chain originates from a study of cytomegalovirus exposure and HLA in healthy donors. Germline V gives CDR1 LNHNV, CDR2 YYDKDF (reference sequence). The CDR3 is 12 amino acids. V lost 2 bases to trimming and J lost 15 bases; unmatched junction nucleotides: 7. The PCR ran on 60 Vbeta and 13 Jbeta primers. Profiled with immunoSEQ multiplex PCR; TCRdb holds only in-frame clones, not every one. The table includes 140,000 or so clones, more than 75% detected once. These donors, healthy bone marrow donors, were studied. The sample taken for sequencing was PBMCs. The sequence derives from a woman under 30 in good health and CMV-seropositive. The chain recombines TRBV15 with TRBJ2-1; 7 positions match TRBD1. The CDR3 coding sequence is TGTGCCACCAGCAGACCTTCAGGGGGTGGGTTCTTC. Its translation: CATSRPSGGGFF.